The 22 T cell receptor beta chains listed next were all sequenced from one sample in a study of blood T cell repertoires in COVID-19. The repertoire was sequenced with immunoSEQ multiplex PCR; TCRdb's copy has only in-frame clones and lacks some. Of about 360,000 clones listed, around 90% are singletons. The sequencing sample was made of peripheral blood. The receptors here all came from a human donor in a cohort sampled during active COVID-19.

The chain recombines TRBV11-2 with TRBJ2-7; D gene unclear. V was shortened by 0 bases and J by 6 bases, with 9 bases between the two germline ends. The germline V gene has CDR1 SGHAT and CDR2 FQNNGV. The CDR3 spans 13 residues. CDR3 nucleotide sequence: TGTGCCAGCAGCTTAGAGCGAACAGCCGAGCAGTACTTC. Translating gives CASSLERTAEQYF.

CDR3 sequence: CASSRGQYNEKLFF. DNA of the CDR3: TGTGCCAGCAGCCGAGGACAGTATAATGAAAAACTGTTTTTT. The chain has TRBV6-6 and TRBJ1-4; tentatively, D is TRBD1 (6 bases). The CDR3 has 14 amino acids. From germline, CDR1 is MNHNY and CDR2 SVGAGI (reference sequence). Deletions cut 6 bases from V and 4 bases from J, with 12 bases between.

V gene TRBV27 combines with J gene TRBJ1-1; 7 bases match TRBD1. V shed 6 bases and J 1 base; nucleotides not matched to a gene: 8. The length of the CDR3 is 15 residues. Per the germline V gene, CDR1 is MNHEY and CDR2 is SMNVEV (reference sequence). CDR3 nucleotides: TGTGCCAGCAGGACAGGGCTGGGAGGGAACACTGAAGCTTTCTTT. Its translation is CASRTGLGGNTEAFF.

This clone was seen a few times. The chain is built from TRBV30 and TRBJ2-7; 8 positions agree with TRBD1. Germline V gives CDR1 GTSNPN, CDR2 SVGIG (reference sequence). J was trimmed by 3 bases and V by 5 bases; bases with no gene match: 9. CDR3 length: 14 amino acids. CDR3 sequence reads: CAWGTGPGGYEQYF. The CDR3 DNA sequence: TGTGCCTGGGGGACAGGCCCAGGGGGCTACGAGCAGTACTTC.

V and J are TRBV29-1 and TRBJ2-1; 7 bases align to TRBD2. This CDR3 has 14 amino acids. V shed 6 bases, J shed 9 bases, and the junction held 14 bases outside the gene matches. CDR1 is SQVTM, CDR2 ANQGSEA, per germline. The CDR3 region is CSVALLASLGEQFF. The CDR3 nucleotides read TGCAGCGTGGCTCTACTAGCGAGCTTAGGTGAGCAGTTCTTC.

The chain carries TRBV10-3 and TRBJ1-2; tentatively, D is TRBD1 (5 bases). Germline CDR1 reads ENHRY; CDR2 reads SYGVKD. This CDR3 contains 13 residues. V gave up 3 bases and J gave up 6 bases, with 11 bases separating them. The CDR3 loop is CAISEWSGNGYTF. The CDR3 coding sequence is TGTGCCATCAGTGAATGGTCAGGGAATGGCTACACCTTC.

V is TRBV3-1 (or the pseudogene TRBV3-2) and J is TRBJ2-5, with D possibly matching TRBD1 (5 bases). The CDR3 loop spans 14 amino acids. CDR1 and CDR2 from the germline V gene are LGHDT and YNNKEL (reference sequence). The V end lost 4 bases, the J end lost 5 bases, and 14 bases lay between the germline ends. CDR3 nucleotides: TGTGCCAGCAGCCTTATGATGGACATCGAGACCCAGTACTTC. It is translated as CASSLMMDIETQYF.

This clone was seen more than once but under ten times. The genes are TRBV5-5 and TRBJ1-2, with D tentatively TRBD1 (5 bases). Trimming shortened V by 5 bases and J by 8 bases, and 16 bases separated the two germline ends. This CDR3 is 13 amino acids long. Germline lookup yields CDR1 SGHKS and CDR2 YYEKEE (reference sequence). The CDR3 here is CASSSQVAGGYTF. The CDR3 nucleotides are TGTGCCAGCAGTTCACAGGTCGCGGGGGGCTACACCTTC.

The rearrangement uses TRBV18 and TRBJ1-2; tentative D call: TRBD1 (6 bases). Trimming pared 2 bases from V and 3 bases from J, leaving 16 bases between. CDR1 and CDR2 from the germline V gene are KGHSH and LQKENI. CDR3 length: 16 residues. The CDR3 bases are TGTGCCAGCTCACCATCCCCGTGGGGGCGAGACTATGGCTACACCTTC. Residues: CASSPSPWGRDYGYTF.

V and J are TRBV24-1 and TRBJ2-6; D is ambiguous. The CDR3 is 16 residues long. V gave up 5 bases and J gave up 0 bases, with 10 bases separating them. The germline V gene encodes CDR1 KGHDR and CDR2 SFDVKD. CDR3 residues: CATSGAYGSGANVLTF. The CDR3, as DNA: TGTGCCACCAGTGGGGCGTATGGCTCTGGGGCCAACGTCCTGACTTTC.

The chain uses TRBV5-5 and TRBJ2-3, with no clear D. The length of the CDR3 is 15 residues. Germline CDR1 and CDR2: SGHKS and YYEKEE (reference sequence). V shed 0 bases and J shed 0 bases, with 8 bases lying between them. CDR3 sequence reads: CASSLDGSSTDTQYF. The CDR3 coding sequence is TGTGCCAGCAGCTTGGACGGGTCGAGCACAGATACGCAGTATTTT.

This chain joins TRBV3-1 (or the pseudogene TRBV3-2) and TRBJ2-2, with 7 bases aligning to TRBD1. V was clipped by 6 bases and J by 1 base; unmatched bases: 8. From germline, CDR1 is LGHDT and CDR2 YNNKEL (reference sequence). The CDR3 length is 16 residues. This CDR3 is CASRENRGLNTGELFF. CDR3 in DNA: TGTGCCAGCAGAGAGAACAGGGGCCTGAACACCGGGGAGCTGTTTTTT.

The chain couples TRBV6-2 or TRBV6-3 to TRBJ2-7, with 8 bases that match TRBD2. The germline V gene has CDR1 MNHEY and CDR2 SVGEGT. This CDR3 comprises 15 residues. V lost 0 bases to trimming and J lost 7 bases; unmatched junction nucleotides: 8. CDR3 DNA sequence: TGTGCCAGCAGTTACTCCCCGGGACTAGTGCTGGAGCAGTACTTC. Protein sequence: CASSYSPGLVLEQYF.

The genes are TRBV28 and TRBJ2-1, with 7 bases identical to TRBD2. Germline V gene lookup returns CDR1 MDHEN and CDR2 SYDVKM. Trimming removed 7 bases from V and 1 base from J; junction bases left unmatched: 10. This CDR3 spans 16 amino acids. The CDR3 region has the DNA TGTGCCAGCACCCCCCTTGGGGGAGGGTCCTACAATGAGCAGTTCTTC. Its translation: CASTPLGGGSYNEQFF.

The rearrangement links TRBV10-3 to TRBJ1-1; D gene unclear. Germline-derived CDR1 and CDR2 are ENHRY and SYGVKD. The V end lost 3 bases, the J end lost 0 bases, and 11 bases lay between the germline ends. The length of the CDR3 is 15 residues. The CDR3 sequence: CAISDRLVMNTEAFF. The CDR3 DNA follows: TGTGCCATCAGTGACAGGCTTGTCATGAACACTGAAGCTTTCTTT.

Regarding this clone: The junction shows a germline mismatch at one end, possibly a read error. The rearrangement joins TRBV28 to TRBJ2-4; D not resolved. The CDR3 length is 12 residues. Germline values: CDR1 MDHEN, CDR2 SYDVKM. The CDR3 protein is CASSPTRHRRNF. The CDR3 DNA is TGTGCCAGCAGTCCCACCCGACACCGCAGGAACTTC.

The rearrangement joins TRBV5-1 to TRBJ2-2, with D hard to call. Between the trimmed V and J ends, which lost 0 bases and 2 bases, there was a span of 11 bases. Germline CDR1 SGHRS, CDR2 YFSETQ. This CDR3 is 16 amino acids long. The CDR3 DNA sequence: TGCGCCAGCAGCTTGGTGGGTAGCCCCAACACCGGGGAGCTGTTTTTT. Residues: CASSLVGSPNTGELFF.

The J gene is TRBJ2-3, the V gene TRBV4-1; 9 bases are a match to TRBD1. The V and J ends lost 0 bases and 1 base, in that order; junction bases with no gene match: 2. Per the germline V gene, CDR1 is MGHRA and CDR2 is YSYEKL. This CDR3 spans 16 amino acids. CDR3 amino acids: CASSQEGQGGTDTQYF. The CDR3 DNA reads TGCGCCAGCAGCCAAGAGGGACAGGGAGGCACAGATACGCAGTATTTT.

The rearrangement joins TRBV24-1 to TRBJ1-5; TRBD1 is a possible D gene (5 bases). Germline-derived CDR1 and CDR2 are KGHDR and SFDVKD. This CDR3 has 15 residues. Trimming left V 9 bases short and J 6 bases short, with 20 bases between. CDR3 DNA sequence: TGTGCCACCCTCGACAGCCTAAGGGTCTGTCAGCCCCAGCATTTT. Translation gives CATLDSLRVCQPQHF.

The chain recombines TRBV30 with TRBJ2-3; 11 bases align to TRBD2. V was pared by 6 bases and J by 3 bases, with 8 bases of the junction left unmatched. CDR3 size: 15 residues. The germline CDR1 and CDR2 sequences are GTSNPN and SVGIG (reference sequence). The chain's CDR3 is CACVPRTSGTDTQYF. CDR3 sequence (DNA): TGTGCCTGCGTACCTAGGACTAGCGGGACAGATACGCAGTATTTT.

This clone was observed many times. The chain combines TRBV6-1 with TRBJ2-2; 7 bases map to TRBD2. CDR3 length: 15 amino acids. Trimming cost V 3 bases and J 4 bases; bases outside gene matches: 5. Germline-derived CDR1 and CDR2 are MNHNS and SASEGT. CDR3 sequence reads: CASSERRGSTGELFF. The CDR3 nucleotides read TGTGCCAGCAGTGAGAGGCGGGGGAGCACCGGGGAGCTGTTTTTT.

The J gene is TRBJ1-2, the V gene TRBV30, with 7 positions matching TRBD1. The CDR3 is 14 residues long. The J segment lost 7 bases and the V segment lost 0 bases, leaving 8 bases of the junction unmatched. Germline CDR1 is GTSNPN and CDR2 is SVGIG (reference sequence). CDR3 coding DNA: TGTGCCTGGAGTGTACGCCAGGGGGTCCGTGGCTACACCTTC. It codes for CAWSVRQGVRGYTF.